A selection of T cell receptor beta chains follows, all from one sample in a study of blood T cell repertoires in COVID-19. TCRdb's table, derived via immunoSEQ multiplex PCR, lists solely in-frame clones and lacks some. This table holds over 30,000 clones, around four fifths found once. Sequencing used peripheral blood. These receptor sequences come from a man older than 75 with active or convalescent COVID-19. CDR3s include the opening cysteine and the closing phenylalanine or tryptophan. The order of the fields is CDR3 protein, CDR3 DNA, J gene, V gene, clone size, D gene. D genes are given only for firm matches. Size is stated for part of the rows, as once, few or many counts, or as a class when the clone is expanded.

CASSKGTPFF | TGTGCCAGCAGCAAAGGGACACCGTTTTTT | TRBJ1-4 | TRBV21-1 | - | -
CVSSYRVGTDTQYF | TGTGTCAGCAGCTACAGGGTAGGGACAGATACGCAGTATTTT | TRBJ2-3 | TRBV7-2 | - | -
CASSEKGESEDPSLRYNEQFF | TGTGCCAGCAGCGAAAAGGGGGAGTCTGAAGACCCCTCCCTACGGTACAATGAGCAGTTCTTC | TRBJ2-1 | TRBV21-1 | - | -
CASTIGGAEAFF | TGCGCCAGCACCATAGGGGGGGCTGAAGCTTTCTTT | TRBJ1-1 | TRBV5-1 | - | -
CASSLGGDRIEAFF | TGTGCCAGCAGCTTGGGCGGGGACCGGATTGAAGCTTTCTTT | TRBJ1-1 | TRBV7-2 | few | -
CASSLQQPGELFF | TGTGCCAGCAGTTTACAACAACCCGGGGAGCTGTTTTTT | TRBJ2-2 | TRBV12-3/TRBV12-4 | - | -
CASSPGTRVYEQYF | TGTGCCAGTAGTCCCGGGACTAGGGTCTACGAGCAGTACTTC | TRBJ2-7 | TRBV19 | - | TRBD2
CASSRSLTGFGYTF | TGTGCCAGCAGTAGAAGCCTGACAGGGTTTGGCTACACCTTC | TRBJ1-2 | TRBV6-2/TRBV6-3 | - | TRBD1
CATSDTGSAGNTIYF | TGTGCCACCAGCGACACAGGGTCGGCCGGAAACACCATATATTTT | TRBJ1-3 | TRBV24-1 | - | -
CASSYSISTRGEQYF | TGTGCCAGCAGTTACTCGATTTCTACTAGAGGCGAGCAGTACTTC | TRBJ2-7 | TRBV6-5 | - | -
CAWSRPGQGTRRQHF | TGTGCCTGGAGTAGGCCGGGACAGGGCACCCGGAGACAGCATTTT | TRBJ1-5 | TRBV30 | - | TRBD1